The present T cell receptor beta chain was sequenced within a study of T cell repertoires in cytomegalovirus infection. Looking at the study overall: The authors relied on CMV epitopes, both recently identified HLA-C-restricted and well-studied HLA-B-restricted. Public TCR beta signatures indicated both CMV infection and matching HLA type.

With regard to this clonotype: Its antigen is unidentified.

Germline V gene data show CDR1 as LNHDA and CDR2 as SQIVND (reference sequence). This CDR3 spans 14 amino acids. V was trimmed by 1 base and J by 1 base, leaving 7 bases between them. From the reads, TCRdb called clonotypes with MiXCR, one entry per CDR3 protein. The sample lists about 480,000 distinct CDR3 sequences, 33% occurring once. Broader study findings: In two of eight donors, the top clonotype was HLA-C-restricted CMV-specific.

The sequence came from a human donor in good health (CMV status not recorded). Some clones in this sample may be carry-over from other donors' samples. The V and J genes are TRBV19 and TRBJ1-1; D unresolved. This specimen was cultured PBMCs, taken from culture after CMV antigen stimulation. The CDR3 sequence: CASSIGQQNTEAFF. The CDR3 DNA is TGTGCCAGTAGTATAGGGCAGCAGAACACTGAAGCTTTCTTT.